The 27 T cell receptor beta chains given below trace back to one sample, sequenced in a study of cytomegalovirus exposure and HLA in healthy donors. PCR employed 60 Vbeta and 13 Jbeta primers. Libraries were prepared by immunoSEQ multiplex PCR; TCRdb keeps only in-frame clonotypes and omits some of them. Among over 110,000 clones listed, roughly two thirds were seen once. The sequencing sample was made of PBMCs. The receptor set was obtained from a woman aged 40 to 55 in good health and CMV-seronegative.

In DNA form, the CDR3 reads TGTGCCAGCAGTCGGACTGAGGGCTATGGCTACACCTTC. Translating gives CASSRTEGYGYTF. This sequence joins TRBV7-9 and TRBJ1-2, with D hard to call. The CDR3 is 13 residues long. Germline V gene sequence: CDR1 SEHNR, CDR2 FQNEAQ (reference sequence). V lost 6 bases, J lost 4 bases, and 12 bases lay in between. The complete variable domain, with remaining parts taken from reference TRBV7-9 and TRBJ1-2, reads DTGVSQNPRHKITKRGQNVTFRCDPISEHNRLYWYRQTLGQGPEFLTYFQNEAQLEKSRLLSDRFSAERPKGSFSTLEIQRTEQGDSAMYLCASSRTEGYGYTFGSGTRLTVV.

CDR3 sequence: CASSYSAANTEAFF. CDR3 bases: TGTGCCAGCAGTTACTCGGCGGCGAACACTGAAGCTTTCTTT. The genes are TRBV6-5 and TRBJ1-1; D is uncertain. The CDR3 runs 14 residues. V was pared by 0 bases and J by 1 base, with 6 bases between. Germline-derived CDR1 and CDR2 are MNHEY and SVGAGI.

In its sample, this clone was seen a few times. The V and J genes are TRBV10-3 and TRBJ1-5; tentatively, D is TRBD1 (5 bases). The CDR3 length is 13 residues. V was clipped by 8 bases and J by 6 bases, with 14 bases between them. Looked up from germline, CDR1 is ENHRY and CDR2 is SYGVKD. In DNA, the CDR3 is TGTGCCATCTCTCCAGGGATGGGTCAGCCCCAGCATTTT. Translation gives CAISPGMGQPQHF.

The V gene is TRBV5-1, the J gene TRBJ2-5; 14 bases line up with TRBD2. V trimming: 4 bases; J trimming: 3 bases; junction bases outside the gene matches: 8. Looked up from germline, CDR1 is SGHRS and CDR2 is YFSETQ. This CDR3 region has 17 residues. CDR3 in amino acids: CASSPGTSGGGEETQYF. For the CDR3, the DNA is TGCGCCAGCAGCCCCGGGACTAGCGGGGGTGGAGAAGAGACCCAGTACTTC.

The chain combines TRBV29-1 with TRBJ1-1; possibly TRBD1 for D (6 bases). The germline V gene encodes CDR1 SQVTM and CDR2 ANQGSEA. The CDR3 runs 14 residues. V lost 7 bases, J lost 2 bases, and 17 bases lay in between. The CDR3 reads CSASSDSKNTEAFF. The CDR3 DNA is TGCAGCGCGTCCTCGGACAGTAAAAACACTGAAGCTTTCTTT.

V is TRBV15 and J is TRBJ1-1, with D possibly TRBD1 on 5 matching bases. The germline V gene has CDR1 LNHNV and CDR2 YYDKDF (reference sequence). Trimming took off 0 bases at V and 8 bases at J, with 13 bases between the two ends. The CDR3 is 14 amino acids. The CDR3 region is CATSRDPRGDEAFF. The CDR3 nucleotides read TGTGCCACCAGCAGAGATCCAAGGGGCGACGAAGCTTTCTTT.

The rearrangement joins TRBV28 to TRBJ2-5, with a possible D match to TRBD1 (6 bases). With 1 base removed from V and 4 bases from J, the gap between germline ends came to 13 bases. The CDR3 runs 15 residues. CDR1 is MDHEN and CDR2 is SYDVKM in the germline V gene. CDR3 bases: TGTGCCAGCAGTTTATCAGGACAGCGAGGAGAGACCCAGTACTTC. Protein product: CASSLSGQRGETQYF.

The chain combines TRBV18 with TRBJ2-7; no firm D call. The CDR3 has 13 residues. Per germline, CDR1 KGHSH and CDR2 LQKENI. V lost 3 bases to trimming and J lost 3 bases, with 9 bases between them. The CDR3 reads CASSPRRNYEQYV. The DNA of the CDR3 is TGTGCCAGCTCACCCCGGCGGAACTACGAGCAGTACGTC.

The chain employs TRBV6-5 and TRBJ1-2; unclear D gene. The CDR3 length is 13 residues. Germline lookup yields CDR1 MNHEY and CDR2 SVGAGI. Trimming took 7 bases from V and 7 from J, leaving 16 bases between them. In nucleotides, the CDR3 is TGTGCCAGCACCCTCGGTTTGTCCTCTGGCTACACCTTC. It codes for CASTLGLSSGYTF.

The rearrangement links TRBV2 to TRBJ1-2; unclear D gene. The CDR3 has 13 residues. V was shortened by 2 bases and J by 1 base, with 5 bases between the two germline ends. Germline V CDR1 and CDR2: SNHLY, FYNNEI. CDR3 sequence reads: CASSESGNYGYTF. The CDR3 DNA reads TGTGCCAGCAGTGAATCCGGTAACTATGGCTACACCTTC.

This rearrangement joins TRBV7-3 to TRBJ2-3, with D possibly TRBD1 on 6 matching bases. Germline values: CDR1 SGHTA, CDR2 FQGTGA. The CDR3 extends over 16 amino acids. V was trimmed by 5 bases and J by 1 base, leaving 16 bases between them. The CDR3 DNA follows: TGTGCCAGCAGCAAGCGGACAGAAAGCCGCACAGATACGCAGTATTTT. It translates to CASSKRTESRTDTQYF.

The chain recombines TRBV28 with TRBJ2-7; D possibly corresponds to TRBD2 (6 bases). There are 13 residues in the CDR3. Germline values: CDR1 MDHEN, CDR2 SYDVKM. Trimming pared 5 bases from V and 3 bases from J, leaving 11 bases between. CDR3 region: CASSPPGVYEQYV. DNA of the CDR3: TGTGCCAGCAGTCCTCCGGGGGTCTACGAGCAGTACGTC.

The rearrangement uses TRBV18 and TRBJ2-1; 8 bases are a match to TRBD2. The CDR3 covers 16 residues. Germline trimming cut 0 bases from V and 6 bases from J; bases unmatched to any gene: 7. Per the germline V gene, CDR1 is KGHSH and CDR2 is LQKENI. The chain's CDR3 is CASSPPGEAGGNEQFF. The CDR3 DNA reads as TGTGCCAGCTCACCACCTGGAGAGGCGGGGGGCAATGAGCAGTTCTTC.

The CDR3 DNA is TGTGCCAGCAGCCCACCTGGACTAGCGGAATCCAATGAGCAGTTCTTC. Protein: CASSPPGLAESNEQFF. This chain links TRBV7-2 with TRBJ2-1, with 10 bases lining up with TRBD2. This CDR3 has 16 amino acids. V was clipped by 5 bases and J by 6 bases; unmatched bases: 10. Germline V gene sequence: CDR1 SGHTA, CDR2 FQGNSA. Variable domain in full (rest from reference TRBV7-2 and TRBJ2-1): GAGVSQSPSNKVTEKGKDVELRCDPISGHTALYWYRQSLGQGLEFLIYFQGNSAPDKSGLPSDRFSAERTGGSVSTLTIQRTQQEDSAVYLCASSPPGLAESNEQFFGPGTRLTVL.

J is TRBJ2-4 and V is TRBV4-2; 8 nucleotides match TRBD1. The V and J ends lost 3 bases and 8 bases, in that order; junction bases with no gene match: 12. The germline gives CDR1 LGHNA, CDR2 YNFKEQ. This CDR3 spans 16 amino acids. The CDR3 coding sequence is TGTGCCAGCAGCCAGGACGCTGGACAGGGACTCGACATTCAGTACTTC. Translating it yields CASSQDAGQGLDIQYF.

V and J are TRBV5-4 and TRBJ2-7; TRBD2 agrees at 15 bases. V lost 4 bases and J lost 3; bases outside the gene matches: 14. Germline values: CDR1 SGHNT, CDR2 YYREEE (reference sequence). The CDR3 has 19 amino acids. The CDR3, as DNA: TGTGCCAGCAGCGCGACCCCTCCGGGACTAGCGGGGGGCAACTACGAGCAGTACTTC. This translates into CASSATPPGLAGGNYEQYF.

This chain joins TRBV18 and TRBJ2-1; maybe TRBD1 (6 bases). V gave up 2 bases and J gave up 8 bases, with 13 bases separating them. CDR1 is KGHSH and CDR2 is LQKENI in the germline V gene. The length of the CDR3 is 14 residues. The CDR3 region is CASSPGTFKDEQFF. The CDR3 DNA sequence: TGTGCCAGCTCACCAGGGACATTTAAGGATGAGCAGTTCTTC.

The chain carries TRBV5-1 and TRBJ2-3; no definite D call. This CDR3 contains 15 residues. V was cut by 0 bases and J by 0 bases, with 8 bases left in between. CDR1 is SGHRS and CDR2 is YFSETQ in the germline V gene. The CDR3 nucleotides are TGCGCCAGCAGCTTGGAGAAAGCTAGCACAGATACGCAGTATTTT. Its translation is CASSLEKASTDTQYF.

The sample holds one count of this clone. The V call is TRBV19, the J call TRBJ1-5; TRBD1 agrees at 9 bases. CDR1 LNHDA and CDR2 SQIVND come from the germline V gene (reference sequence). The CDR3 runs to 14 residues. The J segment lost 3 bases and the V segment lost 7 bases, leaving 4 bases of the junction unmatched. In nucleotides, the CDR3 is TGTGCCAGTATTAGGACAGGGGACAATCAGCCCCAGCATTTT. This translates into CASIRTGDNQPQHF.

This clone was seen more than once but under ten times. The chain joins TRBV4-1 to TRBJ1-1; a weak D match, TRBD1 (5 bases). Trimming pared 1 base from V and 1 base from J, leaving 13 bases between. CDR1 and CDR2 from the germline V gene are MGHRA and YSYEKL. This CDR3 is built from 16 residues. The CDR3 reads CASSQVSGGTNTEAFF. Written as DNA, the CDR3 is TGCGCCAGCAGCCAAGTGTCCGGGGGGACGAACACTGAAGCTTTCTTT.

This clone was seen a single time. The J gene is TRBJ1-5, the V gene TRBV6-5; D may be TRBD1 (6 bases). The CDR3 is made up of 13 amino acids. Germline V gene lookup returns CDR1 MNHEY and CDR2 SVGAGI. Trimming shortened V by 0 bases and J by 7 bases, and 7 bases separated the two germline ends. In DNA form, the CDR3 reads TGTGCCAGCAGTTACTCGGACAGACAGCCCCAGCATTTT. Translation: CASSYSDRQPQHF.

The chain links TRBV7-9 to TRBJ2-5; TRBD2 matches at 13 bases. V shed 6 bases, J shed 0 bases, and the junction held 4 bases outside the gene matches. The CDR3 totals 16 residues. The germline gives CDR1 SEHNR, CDR2 FQNEAQ (reference sequence). The chain's CDR3 is CASRTGTSGDQETQYF. Written as DNA, the CDR3 is TGTGCCAGCAGAACCGGGACTAGCGGGGACCAAGAGACCCAGTACTTC.

This clone was found a few times. The chain employs TRBV27 and TRBJ2-7; no reliable D call. The CDR3 runs 14 residues. V was pared by 6 bases and J by 5 bases, with 17 bases between. Looked up from germline, CDR1 is MNHEY and CDR2 is SMNVEV (reference sequence). CDR3 sequence: CASSRTPEVDEQYV. The CDR3 DNA reads TGTGCCAGCAGCCGAACCCCCGAGGTTGACGAGCAGTACGTC.

Only one count was recorded for this clone. The chain uses TRBV5-1 and TRBJ2-5; possible D gene TRBD1, 6 bases. V lost 0 bases and J lost 2, with 8 bases in between. The CDR3 has 14 amino acids. Germline V lookup: CDR1 SGHRS, CDR2 YFSETQ. The CDR3 DNA reads TGCGCCAGCAGCTTGGTGACAGGACAAGAGACCCAGTACTTC. Translated, it gives CASSLVTGQETQYF.

V and J are TRBV5-4 and TRBJ1-2; 8 positions match TRBD1. This CDR3 comprises 15 residues. Germline lookup yields CDR1 SGHNT and CDR2 YYREEE (reference sequence). The junction had 9 bases not matched to a gene; V was cut back by 4 bases and J by 4 bases. CDR3 sequence: CASSPSGQVLYGYTF. The CDR3 DNA follows: TGTGCCAGCAGCCCCTCGGGACAGGTTCTCTATGGCTACACCTTC.

This clone is a singleton in its sample. V and J are TRBV7-5 and TRBJ2-7; the listed D gene, TRBD1, was not tested against the DNA. TRBV7-5 corresponds to a pseudogene. This CDR3 has 14 residues. The CDR3 loop is CARSATTGSYEQYV. The CDR3 coding sequence is TGTGCCAGAAGCGCTACGACAGGGAGCTACGAGCAGTACGTC.

The rearrangement joins TRBV25-1 to TRBJ1-4; weak D call: TRBD1 (5 bases). Trimming shortened V by 1 base and J by 0 bases, and 12 bases separated the two germline ends. The CDR3 contains 17 residues. Germline V lookup: CDR1 MGHDK, CDR2 SYGVNS. CDR3 amino acids: CASSELTKGATNEKLFF. The CDR3 nucleotides read TGTGCCAGCAGTGAATTGACAAAAGGGGCAACTAATGAAAAACTGTTTTTT.